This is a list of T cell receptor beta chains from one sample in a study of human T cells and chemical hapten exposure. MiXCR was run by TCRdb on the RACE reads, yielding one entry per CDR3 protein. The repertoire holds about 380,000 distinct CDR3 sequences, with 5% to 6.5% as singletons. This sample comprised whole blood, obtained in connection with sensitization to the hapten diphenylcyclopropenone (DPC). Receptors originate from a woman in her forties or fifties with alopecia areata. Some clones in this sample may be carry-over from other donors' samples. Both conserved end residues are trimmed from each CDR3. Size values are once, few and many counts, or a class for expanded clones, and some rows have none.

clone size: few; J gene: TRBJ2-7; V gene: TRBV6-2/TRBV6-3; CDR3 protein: ASSPGQGRTYEQY
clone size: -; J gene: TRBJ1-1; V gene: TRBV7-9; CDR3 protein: ASSLDQNMNTEAF
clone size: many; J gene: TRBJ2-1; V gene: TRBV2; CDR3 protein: ATSVYNEQF
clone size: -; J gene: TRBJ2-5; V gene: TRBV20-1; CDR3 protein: SAISGGQETQY
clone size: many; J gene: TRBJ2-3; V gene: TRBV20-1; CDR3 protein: SASPAGGLADTQY
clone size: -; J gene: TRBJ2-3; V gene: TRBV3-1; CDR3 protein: ASSQDGAREADTQY
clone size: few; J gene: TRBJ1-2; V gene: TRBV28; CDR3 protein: ASYEALSNYGYT
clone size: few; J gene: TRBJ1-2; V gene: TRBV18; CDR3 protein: ASSPRGGGYGYT
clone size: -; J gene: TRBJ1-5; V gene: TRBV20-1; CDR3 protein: SARDTPGAGNQPQH
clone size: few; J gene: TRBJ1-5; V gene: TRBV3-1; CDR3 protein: ASSIGGQGNQPQH
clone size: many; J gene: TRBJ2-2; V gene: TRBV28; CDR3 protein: ASSESVENTGELF
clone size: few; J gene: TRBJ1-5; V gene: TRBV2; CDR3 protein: ASNRGPGQPQH
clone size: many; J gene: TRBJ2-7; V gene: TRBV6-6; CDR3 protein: ASSSGSGLAGQTYEQY
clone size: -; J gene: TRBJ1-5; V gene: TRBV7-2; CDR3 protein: ASSWTGGSNQPQH
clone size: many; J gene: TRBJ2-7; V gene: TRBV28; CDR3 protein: ASRGTGGQGEQY
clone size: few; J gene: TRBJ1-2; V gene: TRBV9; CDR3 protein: ASSVALQEVNYGYT
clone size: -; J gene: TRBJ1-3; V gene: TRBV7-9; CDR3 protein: ASSYPINSGNTIY
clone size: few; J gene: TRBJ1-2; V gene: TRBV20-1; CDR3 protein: SAREDRTRGYT
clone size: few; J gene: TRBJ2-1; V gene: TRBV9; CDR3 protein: ASSGGLAGLSYNEQF
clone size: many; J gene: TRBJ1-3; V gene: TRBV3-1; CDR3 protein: ASSLRTVRGGGNTIY
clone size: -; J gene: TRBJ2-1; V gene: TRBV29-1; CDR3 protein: SVEDFPTSQIYNEQF
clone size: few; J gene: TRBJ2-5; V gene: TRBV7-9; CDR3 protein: ASSSSNLGPQETQY
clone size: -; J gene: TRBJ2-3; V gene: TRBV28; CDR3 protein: ASSQDRAGTDTQY
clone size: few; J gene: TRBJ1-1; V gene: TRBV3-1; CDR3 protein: ASSQIRGASEAF
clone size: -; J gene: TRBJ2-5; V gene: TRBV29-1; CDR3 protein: SVEAGGLQETQY
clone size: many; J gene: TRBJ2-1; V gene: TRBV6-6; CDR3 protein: ASSYSSAGYNEQF
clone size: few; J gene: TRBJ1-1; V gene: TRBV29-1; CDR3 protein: SVEDPRAGMNTEAF
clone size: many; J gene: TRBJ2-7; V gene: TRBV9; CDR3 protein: ASSPRVGMDYEQY